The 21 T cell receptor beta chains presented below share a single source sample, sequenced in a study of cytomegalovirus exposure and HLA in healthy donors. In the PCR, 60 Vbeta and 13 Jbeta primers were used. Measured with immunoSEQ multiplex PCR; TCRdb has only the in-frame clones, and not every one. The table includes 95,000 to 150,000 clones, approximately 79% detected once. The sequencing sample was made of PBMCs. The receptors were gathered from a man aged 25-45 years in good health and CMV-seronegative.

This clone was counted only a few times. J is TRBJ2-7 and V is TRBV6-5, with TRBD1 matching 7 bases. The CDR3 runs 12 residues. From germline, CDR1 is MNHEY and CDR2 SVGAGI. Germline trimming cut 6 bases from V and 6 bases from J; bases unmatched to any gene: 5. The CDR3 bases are TGTGCCAGCAGAGAAGGGACAGCCGAGCAGTACTTC. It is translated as CASREGTAEQYF.

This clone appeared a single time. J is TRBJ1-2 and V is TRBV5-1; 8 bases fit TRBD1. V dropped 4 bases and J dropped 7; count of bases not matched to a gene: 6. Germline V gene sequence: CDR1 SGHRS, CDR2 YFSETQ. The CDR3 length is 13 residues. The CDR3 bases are TGCGCCAGCAGCCCTCAGGGGGCGCTTGGCTACACCTTC. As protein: CASSPQGALGYTF.

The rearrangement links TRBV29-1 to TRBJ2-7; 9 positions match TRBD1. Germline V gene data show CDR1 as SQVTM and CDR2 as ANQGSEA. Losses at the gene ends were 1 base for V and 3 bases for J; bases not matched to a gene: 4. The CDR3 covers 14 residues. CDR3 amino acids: CSVEAPGQGYEQYF. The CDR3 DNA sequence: TGCAGCGTTGAAGCCCCGGGACAGGGCTACGAGCAGTACTTC.

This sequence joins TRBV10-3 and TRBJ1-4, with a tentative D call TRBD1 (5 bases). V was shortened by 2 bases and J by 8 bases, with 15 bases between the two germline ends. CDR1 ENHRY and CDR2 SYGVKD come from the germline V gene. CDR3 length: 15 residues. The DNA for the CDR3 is TGTGCCATCAGTGAGGGGGCAGGGAACGGGGAAAAACTGTTTTTT. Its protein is CAISEGAGNGEKLFF.

The CDR3 DNA reads TGTGCCAGCAGCGTAGTAGGGGACAGGGGTTCACCCCTCCACTTT. It is translated as CASSVVGDRGSPLHF. This rearrangement joins TRBV9 to TRBJ1-6; 10 positions match TRBD1. J lost 9 bases, V lost 0 bases, and 3 bases had no gene match. The CDR3 contains 15 residues. The germline CDR1 and CDR2 sequences are SGDLS and YYNGEE.

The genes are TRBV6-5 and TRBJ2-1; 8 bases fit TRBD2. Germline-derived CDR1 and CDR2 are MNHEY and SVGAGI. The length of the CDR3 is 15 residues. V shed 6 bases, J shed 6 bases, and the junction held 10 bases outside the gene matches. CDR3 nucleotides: TGTGCCAGCAGCTACGGGGGGGGGCCAGGCAATGAGCAGTTCTTC. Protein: CASSYGGGPGNEQFF.

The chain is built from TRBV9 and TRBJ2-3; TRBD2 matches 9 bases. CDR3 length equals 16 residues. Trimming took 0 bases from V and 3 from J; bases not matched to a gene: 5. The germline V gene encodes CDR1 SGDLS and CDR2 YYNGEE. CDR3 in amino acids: CASSVGGGGATDTQYF. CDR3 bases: TGTGCCAGCAGCGTAGGGGGCGGGGGGGCGACAGATACGCAGTATTTT.

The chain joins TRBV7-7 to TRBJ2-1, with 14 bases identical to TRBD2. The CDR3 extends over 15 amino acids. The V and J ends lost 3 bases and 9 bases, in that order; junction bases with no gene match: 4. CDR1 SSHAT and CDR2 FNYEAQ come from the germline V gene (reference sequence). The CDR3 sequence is CASSLVGLAGAEQFF. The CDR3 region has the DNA TGTGCCAGCAGCTTGGTGGGACTAGCGGGGGCTGAGCAGTTCTTC.

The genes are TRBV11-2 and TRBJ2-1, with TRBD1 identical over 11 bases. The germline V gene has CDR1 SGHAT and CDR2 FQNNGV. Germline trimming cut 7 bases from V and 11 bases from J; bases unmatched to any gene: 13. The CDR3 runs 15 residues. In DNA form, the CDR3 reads TGTGCCAGCACCCTTGGCGGACAGGGGGCTCCCAAGCAGTTCTTC. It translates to CASTLGGQGAPKQFF. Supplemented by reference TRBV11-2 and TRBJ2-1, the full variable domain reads EAGVAQSPRYKIIEKRQSVAFWCNPISGHATLYWYQQILGQGPKLLIQFQNNGVVDDSQLPKDRFSAERLKGVDSTLKIQPAKLEDSAVYLCASTLGGQGAPKQFFGPGTRLTVL.

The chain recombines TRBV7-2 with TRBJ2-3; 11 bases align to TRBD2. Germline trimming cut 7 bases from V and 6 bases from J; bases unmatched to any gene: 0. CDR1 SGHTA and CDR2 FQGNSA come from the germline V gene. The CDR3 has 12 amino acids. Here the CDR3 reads CASTSGGDTQYF. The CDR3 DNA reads TGTGCCAGCACTAGCGGGGGGGATACGCAGTATTTT.

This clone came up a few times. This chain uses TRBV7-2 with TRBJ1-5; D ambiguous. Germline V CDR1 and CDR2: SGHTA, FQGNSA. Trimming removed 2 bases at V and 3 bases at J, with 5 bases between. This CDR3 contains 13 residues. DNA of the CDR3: TGTGCCAGCAGCTTACACAACAATCAGCCCCAGCATTTT. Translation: CASSLHNNQPQHF. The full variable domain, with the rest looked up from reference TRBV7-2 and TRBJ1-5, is GAGVSQSPSNKVTEKGKDVELRCDPISGHTALYWYRQSLGQGLEFLIYFQGNSAPDKSGLPSDRFSAERTGGSVSTLTIQRTQQEDSAVYLCASSLHNNQPQHFGDGTRLSIL.

The CDR3 nucleotides are TGTGCCAGCAGCTTGGACGGGATCACAGATACGCAGTATTTT. Protein product: CASSLDGITDTQYF. The chain combines TRBV5-6 with TRBJ2-3; possibly TRBD2 for D (5 bases). V lost 0 bases, J lost 2 bases, and 7 bases lay in between. This CDR3 spans 14 amino acids. In germline, CDR1 is SGHDT, CDR2 YYEEEE. The full variable domain, rest sourced from reference TRBV5-6 and TRBJ2-3, is DAGVTQSPTHLIKTRGQQVTLRCSPKSGHDTVSWYQQALGQGPQFIFQYYEEEERQRGNFPDRFSGHQFPNYSSELNVNALLLGDSALYLCASSLDGITDTQYFGPGTRLTVL.

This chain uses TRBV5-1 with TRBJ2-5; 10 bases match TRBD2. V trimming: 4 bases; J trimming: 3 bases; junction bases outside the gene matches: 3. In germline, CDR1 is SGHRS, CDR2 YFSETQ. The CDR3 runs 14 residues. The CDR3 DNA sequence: TGCGCCAGCAGCAGGCTAGCGGGGGAAGAGACCCAGTACTTC. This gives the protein CASSRLAGEETQYF.

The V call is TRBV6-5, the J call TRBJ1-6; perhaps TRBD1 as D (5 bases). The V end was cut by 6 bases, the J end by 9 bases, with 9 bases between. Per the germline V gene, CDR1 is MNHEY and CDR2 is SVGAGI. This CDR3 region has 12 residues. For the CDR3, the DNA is TGTGCCAGCAGGGGGGGAACTTCACCCCTCCACTTT. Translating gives CASRGGTSPLHF.

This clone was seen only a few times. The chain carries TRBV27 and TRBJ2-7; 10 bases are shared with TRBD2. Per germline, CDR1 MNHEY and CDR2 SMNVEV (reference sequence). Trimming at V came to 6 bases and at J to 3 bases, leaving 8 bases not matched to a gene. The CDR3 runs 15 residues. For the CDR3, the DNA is TGTGCCAGCAGCCCCCAACTAGCGGGATTCTACGAGCAGTACTTC. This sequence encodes CASSPQLAGFYEQYF.

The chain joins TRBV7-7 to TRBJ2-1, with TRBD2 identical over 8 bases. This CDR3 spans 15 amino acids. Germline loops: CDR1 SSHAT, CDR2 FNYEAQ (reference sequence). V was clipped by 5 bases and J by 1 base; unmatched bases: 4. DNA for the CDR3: TGTGCCAGCAGCCCCGGGACTAGGTCCTACAATGAGCAGTTCTTC. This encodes CASSPGTRSYNEQFF. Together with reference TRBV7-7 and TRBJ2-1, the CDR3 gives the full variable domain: GAGVSQSPRYKVTKRGQDVTLRCDPISSHATLYWYQQALGQGPEFLTYFNYEAQPDKSGLPSDRFSAERPEGSISTLTIQRTEQRDSAMYRCASSPGTRSYNEQFFGPGTRLTVL.

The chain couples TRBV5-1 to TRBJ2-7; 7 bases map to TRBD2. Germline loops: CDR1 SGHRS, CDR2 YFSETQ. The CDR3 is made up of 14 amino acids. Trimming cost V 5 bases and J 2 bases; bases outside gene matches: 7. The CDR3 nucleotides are TGCGCCAGCAGGGGGGGGTTGAGTCCCTACGAGCAGTACTTC. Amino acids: CASRGGLSPYEQYF.

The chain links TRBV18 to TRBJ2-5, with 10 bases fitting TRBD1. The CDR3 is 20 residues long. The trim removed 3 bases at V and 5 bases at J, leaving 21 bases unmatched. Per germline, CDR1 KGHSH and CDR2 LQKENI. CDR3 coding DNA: TGTGCCAGCTCACCGCGAGGGGCATCTGGGACAGGGGAATCGGAGGAGACCCAGTACTTC. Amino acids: CASSPRGASGTGESEETQYF. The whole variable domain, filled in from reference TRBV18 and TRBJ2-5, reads NAGVMQNPRHLVRRRGQEARLRCSPMKGHSHVYWYRQLPEEGLKFMVYLQKENIIDESGMPKERFSAEFPKEGPSILRIQQVVRGDSAAYFCASSPRGASGTGESEETQYFGPGTRLLVL.

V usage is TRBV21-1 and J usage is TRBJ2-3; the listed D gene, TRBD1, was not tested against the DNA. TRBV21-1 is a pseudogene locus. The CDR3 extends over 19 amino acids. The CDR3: CASSKAVGTLVGITDTQYF. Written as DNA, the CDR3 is TGTGCCAGCAGCAAAGCGGTAGGGACACTGGTTGGGATCACAGATACGCAGTATTTT.

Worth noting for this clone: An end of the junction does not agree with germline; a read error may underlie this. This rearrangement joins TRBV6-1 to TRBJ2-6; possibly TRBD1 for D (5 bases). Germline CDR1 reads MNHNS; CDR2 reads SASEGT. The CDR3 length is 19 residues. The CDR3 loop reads CASSERRQGQYSGANGLTF. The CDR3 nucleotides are TGTGCCAGCAGTGAAAGGCGGCAGGGCCAGTACTCTGGGGCCAACGGCCTGACTTTC.

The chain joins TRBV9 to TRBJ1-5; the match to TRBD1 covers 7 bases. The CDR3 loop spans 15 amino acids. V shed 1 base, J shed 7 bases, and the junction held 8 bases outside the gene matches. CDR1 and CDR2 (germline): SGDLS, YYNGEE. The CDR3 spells CASSVLGQEGQPQHF. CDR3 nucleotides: TGTGCCAGCAGCGTATTAGGACAGGAAGGCCAGCCCCAGCATTTT.